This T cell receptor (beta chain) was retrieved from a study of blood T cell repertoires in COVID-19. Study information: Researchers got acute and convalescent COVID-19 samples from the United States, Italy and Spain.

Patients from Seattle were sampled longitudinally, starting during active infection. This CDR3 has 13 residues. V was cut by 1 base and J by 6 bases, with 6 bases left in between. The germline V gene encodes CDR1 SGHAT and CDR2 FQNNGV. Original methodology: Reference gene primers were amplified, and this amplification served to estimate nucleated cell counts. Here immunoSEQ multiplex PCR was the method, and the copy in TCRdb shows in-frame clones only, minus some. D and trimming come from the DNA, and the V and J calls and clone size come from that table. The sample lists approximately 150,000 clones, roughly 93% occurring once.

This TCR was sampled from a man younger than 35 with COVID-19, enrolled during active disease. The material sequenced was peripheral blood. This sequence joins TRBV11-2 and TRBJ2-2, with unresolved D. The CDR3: CASSLGYPGELFF. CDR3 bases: TGTGCCAGCAGCTTAGGCTACCCCGGGGAGCTGTTTTTT.